This T cell receptor (beta chain) comes out of a study of cytomegalovirus exposure and HLA in healthy donors. Trimming removed 4 bases from V and 1 base from J; junction bases left unmatched: 6. Germline lookup yields CDR1 LNHNV and CDR2 YYDKDF (reference sequence). The CDR3 contains 16 residues. Study-level findings and limits: Later, an analysis found that common viral pathogens appeared to be linked with several of the most significant clusters.

Only a few counts were recorded for this clone. Its antigen is not known. This PCR relied on a set of 60 Vbeta primers and 13 Jbeta primers. Produced via immunoSEQ multiplex PCR; TCRdb's table is partial and in-frame only. The profile covers about 160,000 clones, with over 80% appearing a single time and roughly 4.5% taken by the ten largest. The source material was PBMCs. This clonotype was sampled from a middle-aged man in good health and CMV-seropositive. The chain recombines TRBV15 with TRBJ2-5; TRBD2 matches 10 bases. CDR3 in amino acids: CATSKGSSGGQETQYF. DNA for the CDR3: TGTGCCACCAGCAAGGGTTCTAGCGGGGGCCAAGAGACCCAGTACTTC.